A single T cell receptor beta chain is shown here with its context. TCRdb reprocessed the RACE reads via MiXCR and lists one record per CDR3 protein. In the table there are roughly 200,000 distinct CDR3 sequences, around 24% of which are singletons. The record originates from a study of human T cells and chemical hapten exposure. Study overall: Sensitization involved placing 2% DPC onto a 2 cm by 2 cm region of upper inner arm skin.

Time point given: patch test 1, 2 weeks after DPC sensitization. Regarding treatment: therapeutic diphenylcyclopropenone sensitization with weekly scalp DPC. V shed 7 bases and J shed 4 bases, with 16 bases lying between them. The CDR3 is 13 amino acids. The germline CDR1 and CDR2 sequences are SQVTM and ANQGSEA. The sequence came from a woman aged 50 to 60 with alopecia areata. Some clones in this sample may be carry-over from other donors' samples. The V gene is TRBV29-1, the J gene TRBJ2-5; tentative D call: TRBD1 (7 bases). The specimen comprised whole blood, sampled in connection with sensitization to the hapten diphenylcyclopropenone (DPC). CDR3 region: CSATGVGGETQYF. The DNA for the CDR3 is TGCAGCGCCACAGGGGTGGGGGGAGAGACCCAGTACTTC.